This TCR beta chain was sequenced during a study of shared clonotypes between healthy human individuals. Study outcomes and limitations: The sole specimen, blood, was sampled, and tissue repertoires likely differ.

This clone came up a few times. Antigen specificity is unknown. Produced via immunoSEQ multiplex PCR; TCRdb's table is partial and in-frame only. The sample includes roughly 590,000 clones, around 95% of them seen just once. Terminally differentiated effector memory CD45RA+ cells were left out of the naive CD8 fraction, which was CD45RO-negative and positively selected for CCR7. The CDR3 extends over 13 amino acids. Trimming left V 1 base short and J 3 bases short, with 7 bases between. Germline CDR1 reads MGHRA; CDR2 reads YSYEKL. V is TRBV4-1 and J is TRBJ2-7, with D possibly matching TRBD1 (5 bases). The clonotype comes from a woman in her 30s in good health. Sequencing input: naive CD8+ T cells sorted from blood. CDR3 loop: CASSQGTFYEQYF. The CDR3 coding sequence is TGCGCCAGCAGCCAAGGGACATTCTACGAGCAGTACTTC.